Shown below are 5 T cell receptor beta chains from a single sample sequenced in a study of shared T cell receptors in the human thymus. Clones were sequenced by immunoSEQ multiplex PCR, and TCRdb holds only the in-frame ones, with some missing. The data show about 710,000 clones, more than 75% seen once. In addition, the sample was reused for a study of human thymus T cells.

The sequencing input was thymocytes. These receptors were obtained from a boy in the first two years of life with a congenital heart defect.

This chain links TRBV19 with TRBJ1-6; 8 bases line up with TRBD1. The CDR3 runs 15 residues. Unmatched junction bases numbered 6, after V lost 3 bases and J lost 8 bases. Germline CDR1 LNHDA, CDR2 SQIVND (reference sequence). The CDR3 protein is CASSIVDRVDSPLHF. The DNA for the CDR3 is TGTGCCAGTAGTATTGTGGACAGGGTTGATTCACCCCTCCACTTT.

The chain has TRBV10-1 and TRBJ2-1, with 9 nucleotides matching TRBD2. The CDR3 has 19 residues. Germline V gene sequence: CDR1 WNHNN, CDR2 SYGVQD (reference sequence). J was trimmed by 6 bases and V by 0 bases; bases with no gene match: 15. The CDR3 DNA is TGCGCCAGCAGTGAGTCGACCCGCGCGGGAGGGCCCCCTTCCAATGAGCAGTTCTTC. Protein product: CASSESTRAGGPPSNEQFF.

The chain combines TRBV27 with TRBJ2-1; TRBD2 matches 11 bases. The germline V gene encodes CDR1 MNHEY and CDR2 SMNVEV (reference sequence). This CDR3 contains 15 residues. The V and J ends lost 5 bases and 6 bases, in that order; junction bases with no gene match: 6. The CDR3 nucleotides are TGTGCCAGCAGTATGACTAGCGGGGACCCCAATGAGCAGTTCTTC. Protein sequence: CASSMTSGDPNEQFF.

The chain has TRBV9 and TRBJ2-2; the match to TRBD1 covers 12 bases. This CDR3 has 20 amino acids. V shed 0 bases, J shed 4 bases, and the junction held 13 bases outside the gene matches. Germline CDR1 reads SGDLS; CDR2 reads YYNGEE. The CDR3: CASSVGSGQGAEGGTGELFF. DNA of the CDR3: TGTGCCAGCAGCGTAGGATCGGGACAGGGGGCCGAGGGGGGCACCGGGGAGCTGTTTTTT.

This sequence joins TRBV28 and TRBJ2-2, with TRBD2 as a possible D gene (7 bases). The CDR3 has 16 amino acids. CDR1 is MDHEN, CDR2 SYDVKM, per germline. V gave up 1 base and J gave up 4 bases, with 13 bases separating them. Written as DNA, the CDR3 is TGTGCCAGCAGTTTATTTGCGGGGGCGCTCACCGGGGAGCTGTTTTTT. This gives the protein CASSLFAGALTGELFF.